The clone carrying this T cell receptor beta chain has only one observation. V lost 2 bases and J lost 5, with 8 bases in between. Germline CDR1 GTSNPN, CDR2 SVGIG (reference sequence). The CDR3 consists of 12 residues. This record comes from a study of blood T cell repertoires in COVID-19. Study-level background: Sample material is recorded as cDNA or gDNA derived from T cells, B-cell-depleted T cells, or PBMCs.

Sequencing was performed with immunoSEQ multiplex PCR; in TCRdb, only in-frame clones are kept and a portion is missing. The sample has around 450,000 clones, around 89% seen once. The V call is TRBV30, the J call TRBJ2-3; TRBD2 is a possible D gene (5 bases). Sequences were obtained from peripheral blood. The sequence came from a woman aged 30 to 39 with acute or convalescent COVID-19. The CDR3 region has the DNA TGTGCCTGGAGTTTCACTAGAGATACGCAGTATTTT. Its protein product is CAWSFTRDTQYF.